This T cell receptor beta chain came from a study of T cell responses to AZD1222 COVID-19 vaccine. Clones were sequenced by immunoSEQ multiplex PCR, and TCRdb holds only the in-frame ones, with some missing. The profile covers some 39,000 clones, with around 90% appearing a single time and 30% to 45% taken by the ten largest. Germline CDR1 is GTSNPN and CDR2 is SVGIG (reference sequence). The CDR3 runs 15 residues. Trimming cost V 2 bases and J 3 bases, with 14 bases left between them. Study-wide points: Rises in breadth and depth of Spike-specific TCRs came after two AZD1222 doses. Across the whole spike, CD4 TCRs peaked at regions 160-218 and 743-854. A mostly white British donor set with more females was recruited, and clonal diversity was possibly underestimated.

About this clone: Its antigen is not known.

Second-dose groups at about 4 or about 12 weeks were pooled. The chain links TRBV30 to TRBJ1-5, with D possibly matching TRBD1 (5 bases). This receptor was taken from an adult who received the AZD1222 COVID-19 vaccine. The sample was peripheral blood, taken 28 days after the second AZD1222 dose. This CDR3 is CAWSLGHGDNQPQHF. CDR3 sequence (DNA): TGTGCCTGGAGTTTAGGACACGGGGACAATCAGCCCCAGCATTTT.